Presented here are 30 T cell receptor beta chains from one specimen sequenced in a study of blood T cell repertoires in COVID-19. Using immunoSEQ multiplex PCR, the repertoire was profiled, and TCRdb retains in-frame clones only, with some absent. The table shows around 130,000 clones, with about four fifths occurring only once. The sequenced sample was peripheral blood. The receptors stem from a human donor in a cohort sampled during active COVID-19.

The chain is built from TRBV7-2 and TRBJ1-5, with D tentatively TRBD1 (5 bases). This CDR3 contains 15 residues. The ends were cut back, 4 bases at V and 4 bases at J, with 14 bases in the middle. CDR1 and CDR2 (germline): SGHTA, FQGNSA. The CDR3 DNA sequence: TGTGCCAGCAGCTCGGGAGGGACCGATAATCAGCCCCAGCATTTT. Amino acid sequence: CASSSGGTDNQPQHF.

The chain carries TRBV7-2 and TRBJ2-5; the match to TRBD2 covers 12 bases. This CDR3 has 17 residues. The germline CDR1 and CDR2 sequences are SGHTA and FQGNSA. V trimming: 4 bases; J trimming: 3 bases; junction bases outside the gene matches: 9. CDR3 nucleotide sequence: TGTGCCAGCAGCTCCAATAGACTAGCGGGAGCCAAAGAGACCCAGTACTTC. It is translated as CASSSNRLAGAKETQYF.

V usage is TRBV4-1 and J usage is TRBJ2-1, with 11 positions matching TRBD2. The V segment lost 3 bases and the J segment 3 bases; nucleotides outside the gene matches: 4. Germline loops: CDR1 MGHRA, CDR2 YSYEKL. This CDR3 has 16 amino acids. In DNA form, the CDR3 reads TGCGCCAGCAGCCAGGCTAGCGGGGGGTACTACAATGAGCAGTTCTTC. The encoded protein is CASSQASGGYYNEQFF.

The rearrangement uses TRBV3-1 (or the pseudogene TRBV3-2) and TRBJ1-6; 9 nucleotides line up with TRBD1. The J segment lost 6 bases and the V segment lost 5 bases, leaving 2 bases of the junction unmatched. Looked up from germline, CDR1 is LGHDT and CDR2 is YNNKEL (reference sequence). This CDR3 is built from 14 residues. Written as DNA, the CDR3 is TGTGCCAGCAGCGAGACAGGGGGTAATTCACCCCTCCACTTT. It codes for CASSETGGNSPLHF.

The rearrangement joins TRBV7-8 to TRBJ1-4; the D gene is possibly TRBD1 (6 bases). V was cut by 3 bases and J by 7 bases, with 18 bases left in between. This CDR3 spans 16 amino acids. CDR1 is SGHVS and CDR2 is FQNEAQ in the germline V gene. The CDR3 loop is CASSFPDTGHSEKLFF. CDR3 in DNA: TGTGCCAGCAGCTTCCCCGATACAGGGCATTCTGAAAAACTGTTTTTT.

The chain uses TRBV4-1 and TRBJ2-3; D is possibly TRBD2 (6 bases). The CDR3 is 17 residues long. V gave up 0 bases and J gave up 0 bases, with 13 bases separating them. The germline CDR1 and CDR2 sequences are MGHRA and YSYEKL. The CDR3 DNA reads TGCGCCAGCAGCCAAGATGCCGGAGGGGCTAGCACAGATACGCAGTATTTT. Amino acid sequence: CASSQDAGGASTDTQYF.

J is TRBJ2-7 and V is TRBV21-1; the table gives TRBD1 as D, unverified against the DNA. TRBV21-1 is flagged as a pseudogene. The CDR3 consists of 16 residues. DNA for the CDR3: TGTGCCAGCAGCAAGATTCCCGGGACAGGTAGTCAACGGCAGTACTTC. Translated: CASSKIPGTGSQRQYF.

The chain combines TRBV20-1 with TRBJ2-5; the match to TRBD2 covers 11 bases. Germline V gene lookup returns CDR1 DFQATT and CDR2 SNEGSKA (reference sequence). J was trimmed by 3 bases and V by 3 bases; bases with no gene match: 9. The CDR3 runs 16 residues. Here the CDR3 DNA reads TGCAGTGCTAGTAGCCCACTAGCGGGGGCCGAAGAGACCCAGTACTTC. Translating it yields CSASSPLAGAEETQYF.

This chain links TRBV7-2 with TRBJ1-2, with TRBD1 matching over 8 bases. The germline gives CDR1 SGHTA, CDR2 FQGNSA. This CDR3 contains 16 residues. The V and J ends lost 5 bases and 6 bases, in that order; junction bases with no gene match: 14. The CDR3 coding sequence is TGTGCCAGCAGCCCGCAGGGGGCGGGCCCTACAAATGGCTACACCTTC. It specifies CASSPQGAGPTNGYTF.

The V and J genes are TRBV7-9 and TRBJ2-5, with 8 bases that match TRBD2. V was pared by 1 base and J by 7 bases, with 8 bases of the junction left unmatched. CDR1 and CDR2 (germline): SEHNR, FQNEAQ (reference sequence). This CDR3 contains 15 residues. The CDR3 is CASSLDLAGSVTQYF. The CDR3 bases are TGTGCCAGCAGCTTAGATTTAGCGGGGTCTGTGACCCAGTACTTC.

The chain has TRBV4-1 and TRBJ2-7, with 11 bases that match TRBD1. Losses at the gene ends were 3 bases for V and 4 bases for J; bases not matched to a gene: 8. From germline, CDR1 is MGHRA and CDR2 YSYEKL. CDR3 size: 16 residues. CDR3 loop: CASSQPRTGGVYEQYF. The CDR3 DNA is TGCGCCAGCAGCCAGCCCAGGACAGGGGGCGTTTACGAGCAGTACTTC.

CDR3 nucleotide sequence: TGTGCCAGCAGCTTAGGAGGTGCCGTGAACACTGAAGCTTTCTTT. Translated, it gives CASSLGGAVNTEAFF. The V gene is TRBV7-2, the J gene TRBJ1-1; D is undetermined. This CDR3 is built from 15 residues. V was shortened by 1 base and J by 0 bases, with 9 bases between the two germline ends. CDR1 is SGHTA and CDR2 is FQGNSA in the germline V gene.

CDR3 bases: TGTGCAAGTCGCTTATCGCTAGCGACCCTCCAAGAGACCCAGTACTTC. Translated, it gives CASRLSLATLQETQYF. This chain links TRBV12-2 with TRBJ2-5; the table's D call, TRBD2, was not checked against the DNA. TRBV12-2 is a documented pseudogene. The CDR3 loop spans 16 amino acids.

This chain uses TRBV7-9 with TRBJ2-3; 8 nucleotides agree with TRBD2. J lost 4 bases, V lost 2 bases, and 5 bases had no gene match. The germline V gene has CDR1 SEHNR and CDR2 FQNEAQ (reference sequence). This CDR3 is 15 amino acids long. The CDR3 loop reads CASSLTGGAADTQYF. DNA of the CDR3: TGTGCCAGCAGCTTAACCGGGGGGGCCGCAGATACGCAGTATTTT. Full variable domain (rest looked up from reference TRBV7-9 and TRBJ2-3): DTGVSQNPRHKITKRGQNVTFRCDPISEHNRLYWYRQTLGQGPEFLTYFQNEAQLEKSRLLSDRFSAERPKGSFSTLEIQRTEQGDSAMYLCASSLTGGAADTQYFGPGTRLTVL.

Only a few counts were recorded for this clone. This sequence joins TRBV15 and TRBJ2-5; 8 bases are shared with TRBD1. Per the germline V gene, CDR1 is LNHNV and CDR2 is YYDKDF (reference sequence). The CDR3 runs 15 residues. V shed 0 bases, J shed 1 base, and the junction held 1 base outside the gene matches. The CDR3 nucleotides read TGTGCCACCAGCAGAGAAACAGGGGGCCAAGAGACCCAGTACTTC. This codes for CATSRETGGQETQYF.

The chain is built from TRBV6-5 and TRBJ1-5, with D maybe TRBD1 (6 bases). This CDR3 spans 14 amino acids. From germline, CDR1 is MNHEY and CDR2 SVGAGI. The V end lost 10 bases, the J end lost 4 bases, and 17 bases lay between the germline ends. The CDR3 sequence is CATTGTNENQPQHF. In DNA, the CDR3 is TGTGCCACCACCGGGACAAACGAAAATCAGCCCCAGCATTTT.

The chain employs TRBV5-4 and TRBJ1-1, with 8 bases aligning to TRBD1. The CDR3 is made up of 16 amino acids. From germline, CDR1 is SGHNT and CDR2 YYREEE (reference sequence). V was pared by 1 base and J by 1 base, with 6 bases of the junction left unmatched. This chain's CDR3 is CASSLIPQGENTEAFF. The CDR3 bases are TGTGCCAGCAGCTTGATCCCACAGGGGGAGAACACTGAAGCTTTCTTT.

The sample holds one count of this clone. The chain links TRBV28 to TRBJ2-1, with D possibly TRBD2 on 5 matching bases. V lost 0 bases, J lost 8 bases, and 11 bases lay in between. The CDR3 totals 14 residues. Germline CDR1 and CDR2: MDHEN and SYDVKM. This CDR3 is CASSLWSGYDEQFF. DNA for the CDR3: TGTGCCAGCAGTTTATGGTCGGGGTACGATGAGCAGTTCTTC.

Regarding this clone: This specimen includes other DNA sequences encoding the same CDR3. Here the CDR3 DNA reads TGCAGCGTTGGGGGTCACAGGGGGGAGAAGGGCGAGCAGTACTTC. It yields the protein CSVGGHRGEKGEQYF. The chain links TRBV29-1 to TRBJ2-7, with 8 bases fitting TRBD1. V lost 4 bases and J lost 6; bases outside the gene matches: 14. In germline, CDR1 is SQVTM, CDR2 ANQGSEA. The CDR3 sequence is 15 residues long.

The genes are TRBV7-2 and TRBJ2-7; TRBD1 matches 11 bases. This CDR3 spans 15 amino acids. After removal of 6 bases from V and 4 bases from J, the junction contained 8 bases not matched to a gene. Germline assignment: CDR1 SGHTA and CDR2 FQGNSA. CDR3 amino acids: CASSADRGQFYEQYF. The CDR3 DNA sequence: TGTGCCAGCAGTGCGGACAGGGGGCAGTTTTACGAGCAGTACTTC.

The genes are TRBV27 and TRBJ2-6; 8 bases fit TRBD1. V shed 5 bases and J 5 bases; nucleotides not matched to a gene: 8. The length of the CDR3 is 16 residues. The V gene's germline CDR1 is MNHEY and CDR2 SMNVEV (reference sequence). CDR3: CASSASQGAWANVLTF. The CDR3 region has the DNA TGTGCCAGCAGTGCATCCCAGGGGGCTTGGGCCAACGTCCTGACTTTC.

V is TRBV2 and J is TRBJ2-1; D is unresolved. The CDR3 is 12 amino acids. With 4 bases removed from V and 9 bases from J, the gap between germline ends came to 10 bases. Germline loops: CDR1 SNHLY, CDR2 FYNNEI. CDR3 coding DNA: TGTGCCAGCAGTGGCGGTATTGGTGAGCAGTTCTTC. Protein sequence: CASSGGIGEQFF.

DNA for the CDR3: TGTGCCAGCAGCACCGGGGACAGGGGGATTGAAAAACTGTTTTTT. Residues: CASSTGDRGIEKLFF. The rearrangement uses TRBV7-9 and TRBJ1-4, with TRBD1 matching 11 bases. The CDR3 consists of 15 residues. Germline V gene data show CDR1 as SEHNR and CDR2 as FQNEAQ (reference sequence). Trimming at V came to 5 bases and at J to 7 bases, leaving 6 bases not matched to a gene.

The chain recombines TRBV2 with TRBJ1-1; D remains unclear. Germline CDR1 is SNHLY and CDR2 is FYNNEI. The V gene lost 0 bases and the J gene lost 0 bases, with 11 bases spanning the gap. CDR3 length: 16 amino acids. Here the CDR3 reads CASSEAADLMNTEAFF. Written as DNA, the CDR3 is TGTGCCAGCAGTGAAGCGGCAGATTTGATGAACACTGAAGCTTTCTTT.

This chain connects TRBV2 to TRBJ2-2; D remains ambiguous. Germline lookup yields CDR1 SNHLY and CDR2 FYNNEI. The CDR3 runs to 15 residues. The V end was cut by 6 bases, the J end by 2 bases, with 13 bases between. The DNA of the CDR3 is TGTGCCAGCAGCCGAGAGGTGCCCAACACCGGGGAGCTGTTTTTT. Protein: CASSREVPNTGELFF.

This chain uses TRBV5-1 with TRBJ1-1; D remains ambiguous. V was trimmed by 1 base and J by 5 bases, leaving 12 bases between them. The CDR3 consists of 14 residues. Germline V lookup: CDR1 SGHRS, CDR2 YFSETQ. The CDR3 nucleotides read TGCGCCAGCAGCTTGTTGGGGAGAGGGACTGAAGCTTTCTTT. Protein: CASSLLGRGTEAFF.

This clone came up once. CDR3: CASSEEGRGRGPFTSSYNEQFF. CDR3 DNA sequence: TGTGCCAGCAGTGAAGAAGGCCGAGGGCGGGGGCCATTCACGAGCTCCTACAATGAGCAGTTCTTC. V is TRBV2 and J is TRBJ2-1; D might be TRBD2 (7 bases). This CDR3 has 22 amino acids. V was shortened by 1 base and J by 0 bases, with 28 bases between the two germline ends. Germline V lookup: CDR1 SNHLY, CDR2 FYNNEI.

This chain joins TRBV4-3 and TRBJ2-4; the match to TRBD1 covers 7 bases. In germline, CDR1 is LGHNA, CDR2 YSLEER. This CDR3 region has 15 residues. V shed 1 base and J 5 bases; nucleotides not matched to a gene: 5. CDR3 in amino acids: CASSQVPGTENIQYF. CDR3 nucleotide sequence: TGCGCCAGCAGCCAAGTCCCCGGGACAGAAAACATTCAGTACTTC.

V is TRBV12-3 or TRBV12-4 and J is TRBJ2-7; D call uncertain. The CDR3 sequence is 10 residues long. V lost 5 bases and J 4 bases, leaving 3 bases between the germline ends. Here the CDR3 DNA reads TGTGCCAGCAGTCGTTACGAGCAGTACTTC. Translation gives CASSRYEQYF.

This clone has just one count. This chain links TRBV28 with TRBJ2-7; D ambiguous. Trimming shortened V by 5 bases and J by 2 bases, and 7 bases separated the two germline ends. CDR3 length equals 12 residues. Germline values: CDR1 MDHEN, CDR2 SYDVKM. The CDR3 is CASSHSPYEQYF. In nucleotides, the CDR3 is TGTGCCAGCAGTCACAGTCCCTACGAGCAGTACTTC.